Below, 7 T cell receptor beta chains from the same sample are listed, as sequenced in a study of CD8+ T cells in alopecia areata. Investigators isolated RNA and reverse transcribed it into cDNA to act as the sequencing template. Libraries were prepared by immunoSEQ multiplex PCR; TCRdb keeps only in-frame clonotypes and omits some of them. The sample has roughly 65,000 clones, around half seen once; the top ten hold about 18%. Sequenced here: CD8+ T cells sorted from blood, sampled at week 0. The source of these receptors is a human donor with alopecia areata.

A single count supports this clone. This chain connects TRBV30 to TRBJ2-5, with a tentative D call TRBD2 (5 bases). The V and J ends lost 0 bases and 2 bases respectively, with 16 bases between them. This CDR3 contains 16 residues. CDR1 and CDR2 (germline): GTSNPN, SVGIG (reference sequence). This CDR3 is CAWSVHEGSPQETQYF. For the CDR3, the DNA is TGTGCCTGGAGTGTACACGAGGGCAGCCCTCAAGAGACCCAGTACTTC.

The CDR3 nucleotides read TGTGCCAGCAGCTTCGACGAGTACACTGAAGCTTTCTTT. Encoded protein: CASSFDEYTEAFF. The chain carries TRBV6-5 and TRBJ1-1; no clear D gene. Germline lookup yields CDR1 MNHEY and CDR2 SVGAGI. The V end lost 6 bases, the J end lost 3 bases, and 11 bases lay between the germline ends. This CDR3 is 13 amino acids long.

CDR3 region: CASSLYREEAFF. The CDR3 DNA reads as TGTGCCAGCAGCTTATATCGGGAGGAAGCTTTCTTT. The gene calls are TRBV13 and TRBJ1-1, with D hard to call. Deletions cut 2 bases from V and 8 bases from J, with 9 bases between. Germline V gene data show CDR1 as PRHDT and CDR2 as FYEKMQ (reference sequence). The CDR3 runs 12 residues.

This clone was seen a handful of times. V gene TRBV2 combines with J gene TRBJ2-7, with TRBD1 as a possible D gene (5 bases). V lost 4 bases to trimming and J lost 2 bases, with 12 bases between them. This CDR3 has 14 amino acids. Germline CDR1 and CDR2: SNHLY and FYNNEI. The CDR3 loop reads CASSAGKGPYEQYF. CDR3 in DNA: TGTGCCAGCAGTGCAGGGAAGGGGCCCTACGAGCAGTACTTC. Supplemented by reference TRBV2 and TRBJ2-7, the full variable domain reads EPEVTQTPSHQVTQMGQEVILRCVPISNHLYFYWYRQILGQKVEFLVSFYNNEISEKSEIFDDQFSVERPDGSNFTLKIRSTKLEDSAMYFCASSAGKGPYEQYFGPGTRLTVT.

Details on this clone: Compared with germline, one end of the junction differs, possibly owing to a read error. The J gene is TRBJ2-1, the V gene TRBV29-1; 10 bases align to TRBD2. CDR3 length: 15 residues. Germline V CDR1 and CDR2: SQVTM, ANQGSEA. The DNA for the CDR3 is TGCAGCGCTGAAGGGACTAGCGTTACCTACAATGAGCAGTTCTTC. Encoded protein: CSAEGTSVTYNEQFF.

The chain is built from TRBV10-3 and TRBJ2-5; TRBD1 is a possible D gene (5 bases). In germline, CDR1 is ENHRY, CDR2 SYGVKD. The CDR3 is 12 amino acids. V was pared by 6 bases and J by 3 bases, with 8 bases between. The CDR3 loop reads CAIRVGEETQYF. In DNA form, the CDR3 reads TGTGCCATCAGGGTAGGGGAAGAGACCCAGTACTTC.

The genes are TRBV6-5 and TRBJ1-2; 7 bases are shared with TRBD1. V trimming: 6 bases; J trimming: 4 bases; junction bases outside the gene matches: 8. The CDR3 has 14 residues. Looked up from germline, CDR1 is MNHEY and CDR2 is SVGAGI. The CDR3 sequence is CASRLTGEIYGYTF. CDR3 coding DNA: TGTGCCAGCAGACTTACAGGGGAAATCTATGGCTACACCTTC.